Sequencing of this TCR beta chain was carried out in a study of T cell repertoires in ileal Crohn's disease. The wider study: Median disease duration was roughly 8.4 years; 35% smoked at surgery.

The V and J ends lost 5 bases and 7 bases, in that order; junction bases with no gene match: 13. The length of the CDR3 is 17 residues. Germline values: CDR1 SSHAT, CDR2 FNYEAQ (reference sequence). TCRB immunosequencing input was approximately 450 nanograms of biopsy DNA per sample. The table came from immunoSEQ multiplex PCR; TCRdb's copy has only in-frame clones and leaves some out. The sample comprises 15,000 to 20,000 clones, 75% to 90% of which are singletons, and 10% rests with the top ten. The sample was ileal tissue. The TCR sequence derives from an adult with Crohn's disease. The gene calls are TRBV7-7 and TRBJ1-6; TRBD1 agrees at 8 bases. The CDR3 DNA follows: TGTGCCAGCAGCCCCCGACAGGGGCTAAGGCACAATTCACCCCTCCACTTT. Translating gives CASSPRQGLRHNSPLHF.